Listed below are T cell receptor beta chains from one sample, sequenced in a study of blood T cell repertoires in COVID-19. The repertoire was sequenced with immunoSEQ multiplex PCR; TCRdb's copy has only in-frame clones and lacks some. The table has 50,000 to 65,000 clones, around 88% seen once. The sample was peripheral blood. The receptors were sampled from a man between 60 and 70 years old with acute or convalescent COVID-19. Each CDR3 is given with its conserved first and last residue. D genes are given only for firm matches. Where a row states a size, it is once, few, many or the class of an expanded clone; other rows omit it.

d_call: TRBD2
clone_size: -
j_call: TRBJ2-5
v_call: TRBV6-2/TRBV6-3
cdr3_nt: TGTGCCAGCAGCTATACTAGCGGGGGAACACAAGAGACCCAGTACTTC
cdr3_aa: CASSYTSGGTQETQYF

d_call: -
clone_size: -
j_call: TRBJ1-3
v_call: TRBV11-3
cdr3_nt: TGTGCCAGCTGCGGGGACTCTGGAAACACCATATATTTT
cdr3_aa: CASCGDSGNTIYF

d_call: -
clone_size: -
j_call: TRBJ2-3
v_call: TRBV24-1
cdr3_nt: TGTGCCACCAGTGATAACGGACACACAGATACGCAGTATTTT
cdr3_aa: CATSDNGHTDTQYF

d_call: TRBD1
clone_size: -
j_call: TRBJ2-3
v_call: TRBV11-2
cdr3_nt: TGTGCCAGCAGTGGCCGTGGGGACAGGGAGATAGATACGCAGTATTTT
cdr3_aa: CASSGRGDREIDTQYF

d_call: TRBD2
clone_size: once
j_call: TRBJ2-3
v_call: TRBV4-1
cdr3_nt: TGCGCCAGCAGCCAAGGGAGCGGGAGGGGTGGGGCAGATACGCAGTATTTT
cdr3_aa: CASSQGSGRGGADTQYF

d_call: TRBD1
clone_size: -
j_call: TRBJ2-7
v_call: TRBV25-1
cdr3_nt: TGTGCCAGCAGTGATACAGACAGGGTTTCCTACGAGCAGTACTTC
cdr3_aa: CASSDTDRVSYEQYF

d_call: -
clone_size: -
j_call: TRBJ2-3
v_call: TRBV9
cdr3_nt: TGTGCCAGCAGCGCGGCAGGGGCGGTAGATACGCAGTATTTT
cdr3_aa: CASSAAGAVDTQYF

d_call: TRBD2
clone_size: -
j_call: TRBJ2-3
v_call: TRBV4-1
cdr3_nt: TGCGCCAGCAGCCGCCTAGCGGGAGGAGCAGCTAGCACAGATACGCAGTATTTT
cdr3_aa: CASSRLAGGAASTDTQYF

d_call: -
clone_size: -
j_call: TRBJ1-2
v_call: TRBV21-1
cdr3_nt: TGTGCCAGCAGCAAAGACGCCGAGAGGGTCGGGACAGGCTACACCTTC
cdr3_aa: CASSKDAERVGTGYTF

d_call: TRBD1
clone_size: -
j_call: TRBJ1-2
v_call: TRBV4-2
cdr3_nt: TGTGCCAGCAGCCAAGAGTTTAAGGGGGCGGGGTATGGCTACACCTTC
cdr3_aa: CASSQEFKGAGYGYTF

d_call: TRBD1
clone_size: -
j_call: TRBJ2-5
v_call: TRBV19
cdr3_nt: TGTGCCAGTAGTCCGCGCGGACAGGCAGGGGAGACCCAGTACTTC
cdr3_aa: CASSPRGQAGETQYF

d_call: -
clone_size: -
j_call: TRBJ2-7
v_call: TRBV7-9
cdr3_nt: TGTGCCAGCAGCTCCTCCGACACGACAGGTTCCTACGAGCAGTACTTC
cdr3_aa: CASSSSDTTGSYEQYF

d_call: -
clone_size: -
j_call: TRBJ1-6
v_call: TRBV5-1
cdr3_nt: TGCGCCAGCAGCTTGGAGCGGGGCTATAATTCACCCCTCCACTTT
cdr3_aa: CASSLERGYNSPLHF

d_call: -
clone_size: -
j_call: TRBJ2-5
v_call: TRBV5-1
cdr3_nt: TGCGCCAGCAGCTTGTCCCCATCGGGTGTGCAAGAGACCCAGTACTTC
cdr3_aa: CASSLSPSGVQETQYF

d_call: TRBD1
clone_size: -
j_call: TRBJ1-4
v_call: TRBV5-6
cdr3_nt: TGTGCCAGCAGCCCGGTCTCAGGGGGCGCGAATGAAAAACTGTTTTTT
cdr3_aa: CASSPVSGGANEKLFF

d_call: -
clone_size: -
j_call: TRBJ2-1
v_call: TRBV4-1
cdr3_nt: TGCGCCAGCGCGCCGTATTTCCCCTACTACAATGAGCAGTTCTTC
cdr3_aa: CASAPYFPYYNEQFF

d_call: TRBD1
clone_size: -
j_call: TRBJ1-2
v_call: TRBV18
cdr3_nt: TGTGCCAGCTCGGGACAGGGGGAATCTGGCTACACCTTC
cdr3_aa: CASSGQGESGYTF

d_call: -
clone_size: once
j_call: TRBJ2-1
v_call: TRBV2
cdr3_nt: TGTGCCACCACCGTGAGCTCCTACAATGAGCAGTTCTTC
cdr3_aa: CATTVSSYNEQFF

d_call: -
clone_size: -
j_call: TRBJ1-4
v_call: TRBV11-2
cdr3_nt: TGTGCCAGCAGCTTCAATCAGGCGAAAAATGAAAAACTGTTTTTT
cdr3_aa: CASSFNQAKNEKLFF

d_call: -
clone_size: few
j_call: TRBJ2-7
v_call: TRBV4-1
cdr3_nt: TGCGCCAGCAGCCCGAATCCAAATACGGTGGAGCAGTACTTC
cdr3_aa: CASSPNPNTVEQYF

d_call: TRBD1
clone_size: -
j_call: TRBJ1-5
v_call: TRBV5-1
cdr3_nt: TGCGCCAGCAGCGAGGGACAGAGCAATCAGCCCCAGCATTTT
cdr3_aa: CASSEGQSNQPQHF

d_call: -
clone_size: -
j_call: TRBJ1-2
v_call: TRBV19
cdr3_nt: TGTGCCAGTAGTACGGGAACCGGAGGACTTGGTTATGGCTACACCTTC
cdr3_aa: CASSTGTGGLGYGYTF

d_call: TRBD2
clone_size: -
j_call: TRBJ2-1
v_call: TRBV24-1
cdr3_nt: TGTGCCACCAGTGACCGACTAGCGGGAGGACCCGATGAGCAGTTCTTC
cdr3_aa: CATSDRLAGGPDEQFF

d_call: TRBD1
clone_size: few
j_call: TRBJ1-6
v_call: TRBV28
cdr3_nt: TGTGTTTCTGGGGGGACAGGGGGCTACTCACCCCTCCACTTT
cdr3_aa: CVSGGTGGYSPLHF

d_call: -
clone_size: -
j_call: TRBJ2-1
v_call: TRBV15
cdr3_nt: TGTGCCACCAGCAGAGATAGGGGTGCGGGAAGGGGACATGAGCAGTTCTTC
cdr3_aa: CATSRDRGAGRGHEQFF

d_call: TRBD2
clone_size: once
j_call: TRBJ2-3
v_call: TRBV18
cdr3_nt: TGTGCCAGCTCACCTCTCCGACTAGCGGGGACCACAGATACGCAGTATTTT
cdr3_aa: CASSPLRLAGTTDTQYF

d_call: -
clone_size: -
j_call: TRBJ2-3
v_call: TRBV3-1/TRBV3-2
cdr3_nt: TGTGCCAGCAGCCAAGTAACAGATACGCAGTATTTT
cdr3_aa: CASSQVTDTQYF

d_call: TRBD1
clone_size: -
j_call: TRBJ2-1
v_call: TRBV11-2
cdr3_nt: TGTGCCAGCAGCTTCGACAGGGGTTACAATGAGCAGTTCTTC
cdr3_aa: CASSFDRGYNEQFF

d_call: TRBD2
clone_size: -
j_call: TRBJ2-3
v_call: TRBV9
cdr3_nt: TGTGCCAGCAGCCCGAGCGGGGTCAGCACAGATACGCAGTATTTT
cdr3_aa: CASSPSGVSTDTQYF

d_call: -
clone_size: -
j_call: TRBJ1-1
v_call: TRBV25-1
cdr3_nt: TGTGCCAGCAGTGAATTAAATGCTGGAGCAGAAGCTTTCTTT
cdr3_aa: CASSELNAGAEAFF

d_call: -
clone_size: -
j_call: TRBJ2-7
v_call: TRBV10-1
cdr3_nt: TGCGCCAGCAGTCCAGGGTTTTACGAGCAGTACTTC
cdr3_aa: CASSPGFYEQYF

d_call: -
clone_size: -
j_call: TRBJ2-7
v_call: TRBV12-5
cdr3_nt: TGTGCTAGTGGCTTTGGGGTGAGGGGGGAGCAGTACTTC
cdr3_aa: CASGFGVRGEQYF

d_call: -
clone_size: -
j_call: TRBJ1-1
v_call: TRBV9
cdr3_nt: TGTGCCAGCAGCGTAGGACAGGCCTACACTGAAGCTTTCTTT
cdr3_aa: CASSVGQAYTEAFF

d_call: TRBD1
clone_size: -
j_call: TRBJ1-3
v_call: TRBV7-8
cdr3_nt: TGTGCCAGCAGCGCCCGACAGGGGGCTACTGGAAACACCATATATTTT
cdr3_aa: CASSARQGATGNTIYF

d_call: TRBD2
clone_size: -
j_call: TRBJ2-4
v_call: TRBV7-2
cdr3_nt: TGTGCCAGCAGCTCCGCACTAGCGGATGAAAACATTCAGTACTTC
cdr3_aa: CASSSALADENIQYF

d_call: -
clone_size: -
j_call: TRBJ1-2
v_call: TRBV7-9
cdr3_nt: TGTGCCAGCAGTTCTAGGAGGGGCCCGAACTATGGCTACACCTTC
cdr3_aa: CASSSRRGPNYGYTF

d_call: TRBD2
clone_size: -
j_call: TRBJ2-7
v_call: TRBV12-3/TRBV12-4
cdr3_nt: TGTGCCAGCAGTTTGGCGGGGAGGGCCGAGCAGTACTTC
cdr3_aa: CASSLAGRAEQYF

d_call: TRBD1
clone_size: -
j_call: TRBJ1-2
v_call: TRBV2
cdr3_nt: TGTGCCAGCCGACAGGGAGGTAACTATGGCTACACCTTC
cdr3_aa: CASRQGGNYGYTF

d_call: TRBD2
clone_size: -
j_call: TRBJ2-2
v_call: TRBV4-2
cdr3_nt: TGTGCCAGCAGCCAAGATAAATATGCTAGCGGGCCCACCGGGGAGCTGTTTTTT
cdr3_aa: CASSQDKYASGPTGELFF

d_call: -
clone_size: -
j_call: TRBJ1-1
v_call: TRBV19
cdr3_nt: TGTGCCAGTAGTATAGGTTCAGGGAAGAACACTGAAGCTTTCTTT
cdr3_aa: CASSIGSGKNTEAFF

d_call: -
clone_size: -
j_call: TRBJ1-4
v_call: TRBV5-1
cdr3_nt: TGCGCCAGCAGCTTGTCTGGGGGCGGTAATGAAAAACTGTTTTTT
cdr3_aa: CASSLSGGGNEKLFF

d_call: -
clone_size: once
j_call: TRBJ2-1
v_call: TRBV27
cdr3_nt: TGTGCCAGCAGTGTAATGGGAGTTTACAATGAGCAGTTCTTC
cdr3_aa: CASSVMGVYNEQFF

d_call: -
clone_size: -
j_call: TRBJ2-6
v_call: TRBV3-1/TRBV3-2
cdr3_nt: TGTGCCAGCAGCCCAGCGACAGGTCTCAGGACCTCTGGGGCCAACGTCCTGACTTTC
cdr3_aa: CASSPATGLRTSGANVLTF

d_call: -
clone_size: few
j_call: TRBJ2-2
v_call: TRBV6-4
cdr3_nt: TGTGCCAGCAGTGACGGACAGCCGAACACCGGGGAGCTGTTTTTT
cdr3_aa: CASSDGQPNTGELFF

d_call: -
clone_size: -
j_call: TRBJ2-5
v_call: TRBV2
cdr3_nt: TGTGCCAGCAGTGTAGACAGACAAGAGACCCAGTACTTC
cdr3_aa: CASSVDRQETQYF

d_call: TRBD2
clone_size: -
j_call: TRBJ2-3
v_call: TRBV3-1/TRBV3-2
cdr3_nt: TGTGCCAGCAGCCAAGTGGGTAGCGGGATGTTTCTTGATACGCAGTATTTT
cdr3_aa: CASSQVGSGMFLDTQYF

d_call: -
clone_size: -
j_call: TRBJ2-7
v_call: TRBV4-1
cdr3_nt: TGCGCCAGCAGCCAAGATGCCGGAGTGGAGGAGCAGTACTTC
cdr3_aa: CASSQDAGVEEQYF

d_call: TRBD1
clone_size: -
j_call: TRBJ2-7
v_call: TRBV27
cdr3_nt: TGTGCCAGCAGTTCGACAGGGGACGAGCAGTACTTC
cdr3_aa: CASSSTGDEQYF

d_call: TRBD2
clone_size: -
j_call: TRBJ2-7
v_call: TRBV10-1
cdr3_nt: TGCGCCAGCAGTGAGTTACTCGGGACTAGTTACTACGAGCAGTACTTC
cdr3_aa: CASSELLGTSYYEQYF

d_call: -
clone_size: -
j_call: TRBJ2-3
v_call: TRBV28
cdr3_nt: TGTGCCAGCACCCCCAGGCGGGGATACACAGATACGCAGTATTTT
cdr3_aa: CASTPRRGYTDTQYF

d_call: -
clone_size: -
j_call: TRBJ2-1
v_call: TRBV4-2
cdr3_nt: TGTGCCAGCAGCCAAGAGAGGGGGGCGGGGGACAATGAGCAGTTCTTC
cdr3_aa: CASSQERGAGDNEQFF